This T cell receptor (beta chain) originates from a study of control samples from healthy donors and cancer patients. Here immunoSEQ multiplex PCR was the method, and the copy in TCRdb shows in-frame clones only, minus some. The data show some 39,000 clones, 65% to 85% seen once. The CDR3 length is 14 residues. From germline, CDR1 is SGHAT and CDR2 FQNNGV. J lost 6 bases, V lost 2 bases, and 4 bases had no gene match. The clonotype originates from a woman in her fifties or sixties with lung cancer. The chain joins TRBV11-2 to TRBJ1-5, with TRBD1 identical over 7 bases. Sequencing was carried out using PBMCs. Here the CDR3 DNA reads TGTGCCAGCAGCTTAAACAGGGGAGGTCAGCCCCAGCATTTT. Amino acid sequence: CASSLNRGGQPQHF.